This is a list of T cell receptor beta chains from one sample in a study of cytomegalovirus exposure and HLA in healthy donors. Measured with immunoSEQ multiplex PCR; TCRdb has only the in-frame clones, and not every one. The sample lists over 60,000 clones, roughly 82% occurring once. Specimen: PBMCs. These receptors were collected from a man aged 65 to 85 in good health and CMV-seronegative. CDR3s include the opening cysteine and the closing phenylalanine or tryptophan. Fields, in order: CDR3 length, J gene, clone size, D gene, V gene, CDR3 DNA, CDR3 protein. A D gene is named only where the DNA matches it firmly. Not every row has a clone size; where given, it reads once, few, many or a size class.

15	TRBJ2-1	NA	TRBD2	TRBV29-1	TGCAGCGTTCCGACTAGCGGAGGACCCTACAATGAGCAGTTCTTC	CSVPTSGGPYNEQFF
11	TRBJ1-2	NA	NA	TRBV20-1	TGCAGTGCTAGAACGGGGGGTGGCTACACCTTC	CSARTGGGYTF
17	TRBJ2-1	NA	TRBD2	TRBV5-6	TGTGCCAGCAGCTTGGAACTTACTAGCGCCACTTCGAATGAGCAGTTCTTC	CASSLELTSATSNEQFF
15	TRBJ1-5	NA	NA	TRBV19	TGTGCCAGTAGTATAGAGCAGGGTTACGGTCAGCCCCAGCATTTT	CASSIEQGYGQPQHF
16	TRBJ2-2	NA	TRBD2	TRBV7-2	TGTGCCAGCAGCACCCGGACTAGCGGGAGGATCGGGGAGCTGTTTTTT	CASSTRTSGRIGELFF
16	TRBJ2-1	NA	NA	TRBV7-6	TGTGCCAGCAGCCCGCGGTACAGGGCTGCCTACAATGAGCAGTTCTTC	CASSPRYRAAYNEQFF
15	TRBJ1-5	NA	NA	TRBV2	TGTGCCAGCAGTATAGAGCAGGGGAGCAATCAGCCCCAGCATTTT	CASSIEQGSNQPQHF
15	TRBJ2-1	NA	NA	TRBV19	TGTGCCAGCAGAATTGCCTTAAGCTCCTACAATGAGCAGTTCTTC	CASRIALSSYNEQFF
16	TRBJ2-1	NA	TRBD2	TRBV5-1	TGCGCCAGCAGCCTTATAGCGGGGGGGACTTTCAATGAGCAGTTCTTC	CASSLIAGGTFNEQFF
15	TRBJ1-3	NA	NA	TRBV29-1	TGCAGCGTCGGTTTGGGACAAGACCAAGGAAACACCATATATTTT	CSVGLGQDQGNTIYF
14	TRBJ2-2	few	NA	TRBV6-5	TGTGCCAGCAGTTACTCGCGGGGCACCGGGGAGCTGTTTTTT	CASSYSRGTGELFF
12	TRBJ2-7	NA	NA	TRBV7-9	TGTGCCAGCAGCTTAGTCGGCTACGAGCAGTACTTC	CASSLVGYEQYF